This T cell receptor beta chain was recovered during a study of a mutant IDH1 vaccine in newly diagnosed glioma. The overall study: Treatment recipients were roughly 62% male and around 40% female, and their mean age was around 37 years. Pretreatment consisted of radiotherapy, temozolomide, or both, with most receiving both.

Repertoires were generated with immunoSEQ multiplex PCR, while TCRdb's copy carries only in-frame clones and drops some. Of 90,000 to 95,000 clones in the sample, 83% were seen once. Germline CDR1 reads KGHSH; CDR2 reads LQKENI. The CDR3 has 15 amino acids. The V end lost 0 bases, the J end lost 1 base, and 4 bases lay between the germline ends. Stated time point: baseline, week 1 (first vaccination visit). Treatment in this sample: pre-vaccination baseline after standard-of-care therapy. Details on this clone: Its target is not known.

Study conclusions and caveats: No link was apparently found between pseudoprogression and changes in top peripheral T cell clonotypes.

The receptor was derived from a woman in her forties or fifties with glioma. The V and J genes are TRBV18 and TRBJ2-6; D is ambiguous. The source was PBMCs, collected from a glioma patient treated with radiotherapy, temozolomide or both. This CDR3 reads CASSPPRSGANVLTF. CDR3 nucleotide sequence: TGTGCCAGCTCACCACCAAGATCTGGGGCCAACGTCCTGACTTTC.